The 14 T cell receptor beta chains given below trace back to one sample, sequenced in a study of T cell responses to AZD1222 COVID-19 vaccine. Profiled with immunoSEQ multiplex PCR; TCRdb holds only in-frame clones, not every one. This sample carries around 150,000 clones, more than 80% of them seen once, and the ten largest clones take around 3.1%. The material sequenced was peripheral blood, taken 28 days after the second AZD1222 dose. The receptors shown here come from an adult who received the AZD1222 COVID-19 vaccine.

V usage is TRBV5-8 and J usage is TRBJ1-2; possibly TRBD1 for D (5 bases). Trimming removed 4 bases at V and 4 bases at J, with 17 bases between. CDR1 is SGHTS, CDR2 YDEGEE, per germline. The CDR3 runs to 15 residues. CDR3 DNA sequence: TGTGCCAGCAGCCCCGGACCGGGTGGGGGCTATGGCTACACCTTC. Translating it yields CASSPGPGGGYGYTF. Based on the CDR3 plus reference TRBV5-8 and TRBJ1-2, the full variable domain is EAGVTQSPTHLIKTRGQQATLRCSPISGHTSVYWYQQALGLGLQFLLWYDEGEERNRGNFPPRFSGRQFPNYSSELNVNALELEDSALYLCASSPGPGGGYGYTFGSGTRLTVV.

J is TRBJ1-6 and V is TRBV19; D gene ambiguous. Looked up from germline, CDR1 is LNHDA and CDR2 is SQIVND (reference sequence). This CDR3 has 15 amino acids. Trimming pared 1 base from V and 13 bases from J, leaving 17 bases between. CDR3 residues: CASSIAAGALRPLHF. The CDR3 DNA is TGTGCCAGTAGTATAGCGGCGGGAGCGTTAAGGCCCCTCCACTTT.

This clone was observed a handful of times. This chain uses TRBV5-5 with TRBJ1-6; TRBD1 matches 7 bases. There are 15 residues in the CDR3. Germline V gives CDR1 SGHKS, CDR2 YYEKEE (reference sequence). V dropped 4 bases and J dropped 2; count of bases not matched to a gene: 3. CDR3 nucleotides: TGTGCCAGCAGCCTCGGGACAGCCTATAATTCACCCCTCCACTTT. This gives the protein CASSLGTAYNSPLHF.

The genes are TRBV7-8 and TRBJ1-3; 9 bases match TRBD1. The CDR3 runs 14 residues. CDR1 and CDR2 from the germline V gene are SGHVS and FQNEAQ. V shed 6 bases, J shed 4 bases, and the junction held 4 bases outside the gene matches. The CDR3 DNA reads TGTGCCAGCAGACAGGGGGCAAACGGAAACACCATATATTTT. It codes for CASRQGANGNTIYF.

This clone was picked up a small number of times. This chain links TRBV29-1 with TRBJ2-1, with 8 bases lining up with TRBD2. The CDR3 has 12 residues. V gave up 4 bases and J gave up 8 bases; unmatched junction bases: 4. The germline CDR1 and CDR2 sequences are SQVTM and ANQGSEA. The CDR3 here is CSVVGLGHEQFF. The CDR3 region has the DNA TGCAGCGTTGTGGGACTAGGCCATGAGCAGTTCTTC.

The chain links TRBV28 to TRBJ1-1; D ambiguous. Germline V gene data show CDR1 as MDHEN and CDR2 as SYDVKM. Trimming removed 4 bases from V and 11 bases from J, with 14 bases in between. The CDR3 extends over 12 amino acids. The CDR3 region has the DNA TGTGCCAGCAGTTGGCCCCCGAGTGGGGCTTTCTTT. Translated, it gives CASSWPPSGAFF.

This clone was seen more than once but under ten times. The rearrangement links TRBV24-1 to TRBJ2-7, with D possibly being TRBD1 (6 bases). CDR3 length equals 14 residues. Per germline, CDR1 KGHDR and CDR2 SFDVKD. The germline V and J ends were trimmed by 2 bases and 5 bases, with 12 bases remaining between them. CDR3 protein: CATSDWDNQDEQYF. The DNA of the CDR3 is TGTGCCACCAGTGATTGGGACAACCAGGACGAGCAGTACTTC.

The V gene is TRBV5-1, the J gene TRBJ2-7, with D hard to call. Per the germline V gene, CDR1 is SGHRS and CDR2 is YFSETQ. The CDR3 is 16 amino acids. V was trimmed by 5 bases and J by 0 bases, leaving 18 bases between them. DNA of the CDR3: TGCGCCAGCAGTCCTCGACGGTATAACCGCTCCTACGAGCAGTACTTC. It translates to CASSPRRYNRSYEQYF.

Many counts were recorded for this clone. The J gene is TRBJ2-7, the V gene TRBV27; tentatively, D is TRBD2 (5 bases). Germline V gene sequence: CDR1 MNHEY, CDR2 SMNVEV (reference sequence). This CDR3 has 13 amino acids. V shed 5 bases and J shed 7 bases, with 15 bases lying between them. In DNA, the CDR3 is TGTGCCAGCAGTCCCCGGGGTCGGGGAGAGCAGTACTTC. Its translation is CASSPRGRGEQYF.

The V gene is TRBV12-2, the J gene TRBJ2-2. TRBV12-2 is given as a pseudogene. The CDR3 extends over 19 amino acids. This CDR3 reads CASRLEAPSGPEHTGELFF. In nucleotides, the CDR3 is TGTGCAAGTCGCTTAGAGGCACCCTCCGGGCCAGAACACACCGGGGAGCTGTTTTTT.

J is TRBJ2-7 and V is TRBV5-4; 10 bases map to TRBD1. The CDR3 contains 13 residues. Germline CDR1 SGHNT, CDR2 YYREEE (reference sequence). Germline trimming cut 4 bases from V and 5 bases from J; bases unmatched to any gene: 3. As DNA, the CDR3 is TGTGCCAGCAGCATGACAGGGGGCGACGAGCAGTACTTC. It specifies CASSMTGGDEQYF.

The gene calls are TRBV7-8 and TRBJ2-3, with TRBD2 matching 11 bases. The CDR3 totals 17 residues. Germline V CDR1 and CDR2: SGHVS, FQNEAQ. Losses at the gene ends were 3 bases for V and 3 bases for J; bases not matched to a gene: 8. DNA for the CDR3: TGTGCCAGCAGCTTTCAAACTAGCGGGAGTATTACAGATACGCAGTATTTT. Translated, it gives CASSFQTSGSITDTQYF.

The chain combines TRBV10-2 with TRBJ2-5, with D uncertain. From germline, CDR1 is WSHSY and CDR2 SAAADI. This CDR3 spans 13 amino acids. V lost 6 bases to trimming and J lost 2 bases, with 10 bases between them. CDR3 DNA sequence: TGCGCCAGCAGCCGCAGGCCACAAGAGACCCAGTACTTC. It encodes CASSRRPQETQYF.

V gene TRBV20-1 combines with J gene TRBJ1-6; unclear D gene. V dropped 3 bases and J dropped 7 bases, with 7 bases sitting between them. In germline, CDR1 is DFQATT, CDR2 SNEGSKA (reference sequence). The CDR3 contains 12 residues. DNA of the CDR3: TGCAGTGCTAGTGGGTGGAATTCACCCCTCCACTTT. It encodes CSASGWNSPLHF.